Listed below are T cell receptor beta chains from one sample, sequenced in a study of T cell changes during pregnancy in multiple sclerosis. Assay: immunoSEQ multiplex PCR; the TCRdb copy retains only in-frame clones and omits some. Altogether fewer than 65,000 clones are present, about 90% being singletons, with the ten largest covering roughly a tenth. The specimen was CD8+ T cells from peripheral blood mononuclear cells, collected after pregnancy. The receptors shown here come from a female donor with multiple sclerosis, enrolled in a pregnancy study. The CDR3 runs from the conserved cysteine through the conserved F or W. D genes are given only for firm matches. For some rows the clone size is stated as once, few or many, or as a class when expanded; others skip it.

V	J	D	size	DNA	CDR3
TRBV4-1	TRBJ2-7	TRBD1	-	TGCGCCAGCAGCCAGGTGGACAGGGAGAACTACGAGCAGTACTTC	CASSQVDRENYEQYF
TRBV5-5	TRBJ1-6	TRBD1	-	TGTGCCAGCAGCTCCCCCGGGACAGGGGTCTCACCCCTCCACTTT	CASSSPGTGVSPLHF
TRBV27	TRBJ1-2	TRBD1	-	TGTGCCAGCAGTTTTCCGGGACAGGATGGCTACACCTTC	CASSFPGQDGYTF
TRBV13	TRBJ1-2	-	few	TGTGCCAGCAGCGGTTACAGGGAAAACTATGGCTACACCTTC	CASSGYRENYGYTF
TRBV9	TRBJ1-2	-	-	TGTGCCAGCAGCGTGAGCCGGTCCGGGACAAACTATGGCTACACCTTC	CASSVSRSGTNYGYTF
TRBV9	TRBJ2-1	TRBD2	-	TGTGCCAGCAGCGTAGTAACGGGGGGTGGGGGTGAGCAGTTCTTC	CASSVVTGGGGEQFF
TRBV2	TRBJ1-4	-	-	TGTGCCAGCAGCCTGGGACTACCTTCGGAAAAACTGTTTTTT	CASSLGLPSEKLFF
TRBV5-1	TRBJ2-7	-	-	TGCGCCAGCAGGGGAACAGGGAAGGACGAGCAGTACTTC	CASRGTGKDEQYF
TRBV6-5	TRBJ1-1	-	-	TGTGCCAGCAGTCCGGTTTTGGGGGGGAAGACTGAAGCTTTCTTT	CASSPVLGGKTEAFF
TRBV7-6	TRBJ1-5	TRBD1	-	TGTGCCAGCAGCTTAGCGACAGGGGATCAGCCCCAGCATTTT	CASSLATGDQPQHF
TRBV2	TRBJ2-6	-	many	TGTGCCAGCAGTGGATGGCGGACTGTCTCTGGGGCCAACGTCCTGACTTTC	CASSGWRTVSGANVLTF
TRBV2	TRBJ1-5	-	-	TGTGCCAGCAGCTACGACAGGACACCCGATCAGCCCCAGCATTTT	CASSYDRTPDQPQHF
TRBV27	TRBJ2-7	TRBD2	-	TGTGCCAGCAATCCCGGGACTAGCGGGAGCGAGCAGTACTTC	CASNPGTSGSEQYF
TRBV30	TRBJ2-6	-	-	TGTGCCAGCGAGTCTGGGGCCAACGTCCTGACTTTC	CASESGANVLTF
TRBV19	TRBJ1-1	TRBD1	-	TGTGCCAGTAGAGTCGTGTCAGGGGGGAACACTGAAGCTTTCTTT	CASRVVSGGNTEAFF
TRBV9	TRBJ2-7	-	-	TGTGCCAGCAGCGTAGTAGGGGGTCGGGACGCGGAGCAGTACTTC	CASSVVGGRDAEQYF
TRBV4-1	TRBJ2-5	TRBD1	-	TGCGCCAGCAGCCTGATCAGGACAGGGGGTCAAGAGACCCAGTACTTC	CASSLIRTGGQETQYF
TRBV19	TRBJ1-1	-	-	TGTGCCAGTAGTACAGCTCCGGACAGTACGAACACTGAAGCTTTCTTT	CASSTAPDSTNTEAFF
TRBV4-1	TRBJ2-1	-	few	TGCGCCAGCAGCCAAGAGGAGGGTTCCAATGAGCAGTTCTTC	CASSQEEGSNEQFF
TRBV11-2	TRBJ1-6	TRBD1	-	TGTGCCAGCAGCATCGGACAGGGGAACTCACCCCTCCACTTT	CASSIGQGNSPLHF
TRBV7-2	TRBJ1-1	-	-	TGTGCCAGCAGCCCCCGGGGTACTGAAGCTTTCTTT	CASSPRGTEAFF
TRBV6-4	TRBJ2-5	-	-	TGTGCCAGCAGTGAACGGGGAGAGGCCGGAGAGACCCAGTACTTC	CASSERGEAGETQYF
TRBV27	TRBJ1-5	TRBD1	-	TGTGCCAGCAGTTCCGGGACAGGGTTACTAGGGGATCAGCCCCAGCATTTT	CASSSGTGLLGDQPQHF
TRBV6-1	TRBJ2-7	-	few	TGTGCCAGCAGTGAAGGTTGGGCCCACGAGCAGTACTTC	CASSEGWAHEQYF
TRBV4-2	TRBJ2-1	-	-	TGTGCCAGCAGCCAAGAACCCGCCCTCGTGACGGGGTTTAAGCAGTTCTTC	CASSQEPALVTGFKQFF
TRBV5-1	TRBJ1-1	-	-	TGCGCCAGCAGCCTAGGACACATGAACACTGAAGCTTTCTTT	CASSLGHMNTEAFF
TRBV2	TRBJ1-1	TRBD1	-	TGTGCCAGGGAGGGGGCGATGAACACTGAAGCTTTCTTT	CAREGAMNTEAFF
TRBV7-9	TRBJ1-1	-	-	TGTGCCAGCAGCTTAGCCTCAACGGGAGCCGGAGCTTTCTTT	CASSLASTGAGAFF
TRBV5-8	TRBJ2-7	-	-	TGTGCCAGCTCTATGCTAGGGATGCTAGCCGAGCAGTACTTC	CASSMLGMLAEQYF
TRBV6-1	TRBJ1-1	TRBD1	-	TGTGCCAGCAGTGAATGGACAGGCGACACTGAAGCTTTCTTT	CASSEWTGDTEAFF
TRBV7-8	TRBJ2-1	TRBD2	-	TGTGCCAGCAGCATTAGCGGGGGAACCTACAATGAGCAGTTCTTC	CASSISGGTYNEQFF
TRBV30	TRBJ2-1	TRBD2	-	TGTGCCTGGAGTTTCGGGGGGGGGCCGGGTGAGCAGTTCTTC	CAWSFGGGPGEQFF
TRBV27	TRBJ2-1	TRBD2	-	TGTGCCAGCACGACTAGCGGGGCGTTAGGCTTCTACAATGAGCAGTTCTTC	CASTTSGALGFYNEQFF
TRBV9	TRBJ1-5	TRBD1	-	TGTGCCAGCAGCGCGACAGGGAACTCAGGCCAGCCCCAGCATTTT	CASSATGNSGQPQHF
TRBV6-6	TRBJ1-1	-	-	TGTGCCAGCAGCCACTTTGGTTCTGAAGCTTTCTTT	CASSHFGSEAFF
TRBV9	TRBJ2-5	TRBD1	-	TGTGCCAGCAGCGTACGGACAGGGATAAGGCAAGAGACCCAGTACTTC	CASSVRTGIRQETQYF
TRBV11-2	TRBJ2-7	-	-	TGTGCCAGCAGCCCCGCATACGCGTACGAGCAGTACTTC	CASSPAYAYEQYF
TRBV9	TRBJ2-1	-	-	TGTGCCAGCAGCGTAGGGGGTCGGGGGATAGATGAGCAGTTCTTC	CASSVGGRGIDEQFF
TRBV7-7	TRBJ2-1	-	-	TGTGCTAGCAGCCCGAGCCTATACAATGAGCAGTTCTTC	CASSPSLYNEQFF
TRBV7-6	TRBJ2-1	TRBD1	-	TGTGCCAGCAGCCCTTCAGTCGGGACAGATCTCTACAATGAGCAGTTCTTC	CASSPSVGTDLYNEQFF
TRBV30	TRBJ2-7	TRBD1	-	TGTGCCTGGTACAGGGGGCTTGGGTACGAGCAGTACTTC	CAWYRGLGYEQYF
TRBV5-1	TRBJ2-7	-	-	TGCGCCAGCGGGTCCGGGACAAAAGGGTACGAGCAGTACTTC	CASGSGTKGYEQYF
TRBV7-3	TRBJ2-7	-	-	TGTGCCAGCAGCTTAGGGCCAGGGGATGGTTACGAGCAGTACTTC	CASSLGPGDGYEQYF
TRBV29-1	TRBJ1-2	TRBD1	-	TGCAGCGTTGAACCGCTTATTGGACAGGGCTATGGCTACACCTTC	CSVEPLIGQGYGYTF
TRBV30	TRBJ1-3	-	once	TGTGCCTGGATCGGGGATAACGGAAACACCATATATTTT	CAWIGDNGNTIYF
TRBV7-3	TRBJ1-1	TRBD1	-	TGTGCCAGCAGCCTCGGGACAGAAAACACTGAAGCTTTCTTT	CASSLGTENTEAFF
TRBV4-1	TRBJ1-6	-	-	TGCGCCAGCAGCCAAGAAGTGGCAGAGGATAATTCACCCCTCCACTTT	CASSQEVAEDNSPLHF
TRBV7-2	TRBJ1-1	TRBD1	-	TGTGCCAGCAGCTCGTGGACAGGTCGGACTGAAGCTTTCTTT	CASSSWTGRTEAFF
TRBV27	TRBJ2-7	TRBD1	-	TGTGCCAGCAGATATACGGGACAGGGTTCCTACGAGCAGTACTTC	CASRYTGQGSYEQYF